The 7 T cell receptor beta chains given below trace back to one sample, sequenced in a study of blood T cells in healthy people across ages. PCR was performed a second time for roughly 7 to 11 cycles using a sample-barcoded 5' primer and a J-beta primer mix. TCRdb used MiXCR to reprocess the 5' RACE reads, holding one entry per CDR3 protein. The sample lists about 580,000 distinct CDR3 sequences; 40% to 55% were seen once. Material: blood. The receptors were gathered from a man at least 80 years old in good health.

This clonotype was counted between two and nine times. The CDR3 protein is CASSQDVGTTHNEQFF. The CDR3 nucleotides read TGCGCCAGCAGCCAAGATGTGGGGACTACGCACAATGAGCAGTTCTTC. V is TRBV4-3 and J is TRBJ2-1; 7 nucleotides line up with TRBD2. The CDR3 covers 16 residues. The V and J ends lost 0 bases and 5 bases, in that order; junction bases with no gene match: 7. In germline, CDR1 is LGHNA, CDR2 YSLEER.

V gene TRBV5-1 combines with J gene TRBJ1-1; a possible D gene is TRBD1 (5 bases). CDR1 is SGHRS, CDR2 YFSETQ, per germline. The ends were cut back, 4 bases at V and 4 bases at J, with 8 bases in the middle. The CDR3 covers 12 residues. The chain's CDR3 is CASSLGPTEAFF. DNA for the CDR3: TGCGCCAGCAGCCTGGGGCCCACTGAAGCTTTCTTT. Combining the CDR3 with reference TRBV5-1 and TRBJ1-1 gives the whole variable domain KAGVTQTPRYLIKTRGQQVTLSCSPISGHRSVSWYQQTPGQGLQFLFEYFSETQRNKGNFPGRFSGRQFSNSRSEMNVSTLELGDSALYLCASSLGPTEAFFGQGTRLTVV.

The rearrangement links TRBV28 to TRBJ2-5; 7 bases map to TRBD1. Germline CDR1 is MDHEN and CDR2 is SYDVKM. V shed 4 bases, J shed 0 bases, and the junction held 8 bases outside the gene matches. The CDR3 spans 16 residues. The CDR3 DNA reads TGTGCCAGCAGTTCTGGGACAGCGGCCTACCAAGAGACCCAGTACTTC. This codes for CASSSGTAAYQETQYF.

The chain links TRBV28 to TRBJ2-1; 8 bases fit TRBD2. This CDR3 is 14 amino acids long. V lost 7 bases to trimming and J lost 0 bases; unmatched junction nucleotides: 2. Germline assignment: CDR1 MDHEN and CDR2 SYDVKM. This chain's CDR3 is CASTGTSSYNEQFF. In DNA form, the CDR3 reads TGTGCCAGCACCGGGACTAGCTCCTACAATGAGCAGTTCTTC.

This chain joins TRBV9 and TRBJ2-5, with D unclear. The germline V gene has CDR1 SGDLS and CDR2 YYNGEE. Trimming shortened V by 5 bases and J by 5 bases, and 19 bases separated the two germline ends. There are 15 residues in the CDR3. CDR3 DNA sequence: TGTGCCAGCAGTTTGGGGTTCCGACAACAGGAGACCCAGTACTTC. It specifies CASSLGFRQQETQYF.

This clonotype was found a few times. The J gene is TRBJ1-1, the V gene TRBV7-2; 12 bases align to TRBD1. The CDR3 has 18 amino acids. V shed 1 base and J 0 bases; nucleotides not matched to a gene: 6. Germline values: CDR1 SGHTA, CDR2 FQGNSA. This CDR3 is CASSLGTGQGAVNTEAFF. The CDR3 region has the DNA TGTGCCAGCAGCTTAGGCACGGGACAGGGGGCGGTGAACACTGAAGCTTTCTTT.

The CDR3 loop is CASSLGVRMTEAFF. CDR3 nucleotide sequence: TGTGCCAGCTCTCTCGGGGTTAGGATGACTGAAGCTTTCTTT. V is TRBV12-3 or TRBV12-4 and J is TRBJ1-1; no reliable D call. V was clipped by 8 bases and J by 5 bases, with 18 bases between them. The CDR3 loop spans 14 amino acids.